This TCR beta chain originates from a study of blood T cell repertoires in COVID-19. The V end was cut by 0 bases, the J end by 8 bases, with 13 bases between. The length of the CDR3 is 14 residues. CDR1 and CDR2 (germline): MNHEY, SVGAGI. Sequencing was performed with immunoSEQ multiplex PCR; in TCRdb, only in-frame clones are kept and a portion is missing. The sample consists of over 200,000 clones, 88% of them appearing once. The J gene is TRBJ1-2, the V gene TRBV6-5, with a tentative D call TRBD1 (6 bases). The source material was peripheral blood. The sequence derives from a woman aged 35 to 49 who had recovered from COVID-19. CDR3 loop: CASSYSGGARGYTF. CDR3 nucleotides: TGTGCCAGCAGTTACTCGGGGGGGGCGCGCGGCTACACCTTC.